Listed here is a single T cell receptor beta chain. The antigen remains undetermined. This entry belongs to a study of vaccination effects on CD4 cells after COVID-19. Across the study: Samples that were drawn after vaccination came a median of 72 days after the second dose.

With the ViraFEST assay, the study expanded antigen-specific CD4+ T cells using viral peptide pools, then sequenced them. Having been cultured for less than 12 days, the cells underwent CD4+ T cell isolation. The cohort was immunized with two doses of either the BNT162b2 or mRNA-1273 vaccine. The study found no prior SARS-CoV-2 infection in the vaccine recipients, who tested negative for nucleocapsid antibodies. The culture medium for 1.5 million to 2 million PBMC per well included about 10 IU/ml IL-2 and around 10 ug/ml peptides. Germline V gene lookup returns CDR1 MNHEY and CDR2 SVGEGT. The CDR3 length is 14 residues. Trimming took 1 base from V and 4 from J, leaving 11 bases between them. Method: immunoSEQ multiplex PCR; TCRdb's copy keeps in-frame clones and lacks some. Of around 25,000 clones in the sample, 81% are singletons; the top ten hold around 5.1%. Study observations and caveats: Researchers report that only 1 of 255 vaccine-induced clones in healthy vaccinees cross-reacted with common cold coronaviruses.

This sequence originates from a human donor who received a COVID-19 vaccine. Some clones in this sample may be carry-over from other donors' samples. The sequencing here drew on CD4+ T cells from PBMCs cultured with SARS-CoV-2 spike peptides, taken after COVID-19 vaccination. The chain uses TRBV6-2 or TRBV6-3 and TRBJ2-7; possible D gene TRBD1, 6 bases. CDR3 residues: CASSYLQGRYEQYV. For the CDR3, the DNA is TGTGCCAGCAGTTACTTACAGGGTCGGTACGAGCAGTACGTC.